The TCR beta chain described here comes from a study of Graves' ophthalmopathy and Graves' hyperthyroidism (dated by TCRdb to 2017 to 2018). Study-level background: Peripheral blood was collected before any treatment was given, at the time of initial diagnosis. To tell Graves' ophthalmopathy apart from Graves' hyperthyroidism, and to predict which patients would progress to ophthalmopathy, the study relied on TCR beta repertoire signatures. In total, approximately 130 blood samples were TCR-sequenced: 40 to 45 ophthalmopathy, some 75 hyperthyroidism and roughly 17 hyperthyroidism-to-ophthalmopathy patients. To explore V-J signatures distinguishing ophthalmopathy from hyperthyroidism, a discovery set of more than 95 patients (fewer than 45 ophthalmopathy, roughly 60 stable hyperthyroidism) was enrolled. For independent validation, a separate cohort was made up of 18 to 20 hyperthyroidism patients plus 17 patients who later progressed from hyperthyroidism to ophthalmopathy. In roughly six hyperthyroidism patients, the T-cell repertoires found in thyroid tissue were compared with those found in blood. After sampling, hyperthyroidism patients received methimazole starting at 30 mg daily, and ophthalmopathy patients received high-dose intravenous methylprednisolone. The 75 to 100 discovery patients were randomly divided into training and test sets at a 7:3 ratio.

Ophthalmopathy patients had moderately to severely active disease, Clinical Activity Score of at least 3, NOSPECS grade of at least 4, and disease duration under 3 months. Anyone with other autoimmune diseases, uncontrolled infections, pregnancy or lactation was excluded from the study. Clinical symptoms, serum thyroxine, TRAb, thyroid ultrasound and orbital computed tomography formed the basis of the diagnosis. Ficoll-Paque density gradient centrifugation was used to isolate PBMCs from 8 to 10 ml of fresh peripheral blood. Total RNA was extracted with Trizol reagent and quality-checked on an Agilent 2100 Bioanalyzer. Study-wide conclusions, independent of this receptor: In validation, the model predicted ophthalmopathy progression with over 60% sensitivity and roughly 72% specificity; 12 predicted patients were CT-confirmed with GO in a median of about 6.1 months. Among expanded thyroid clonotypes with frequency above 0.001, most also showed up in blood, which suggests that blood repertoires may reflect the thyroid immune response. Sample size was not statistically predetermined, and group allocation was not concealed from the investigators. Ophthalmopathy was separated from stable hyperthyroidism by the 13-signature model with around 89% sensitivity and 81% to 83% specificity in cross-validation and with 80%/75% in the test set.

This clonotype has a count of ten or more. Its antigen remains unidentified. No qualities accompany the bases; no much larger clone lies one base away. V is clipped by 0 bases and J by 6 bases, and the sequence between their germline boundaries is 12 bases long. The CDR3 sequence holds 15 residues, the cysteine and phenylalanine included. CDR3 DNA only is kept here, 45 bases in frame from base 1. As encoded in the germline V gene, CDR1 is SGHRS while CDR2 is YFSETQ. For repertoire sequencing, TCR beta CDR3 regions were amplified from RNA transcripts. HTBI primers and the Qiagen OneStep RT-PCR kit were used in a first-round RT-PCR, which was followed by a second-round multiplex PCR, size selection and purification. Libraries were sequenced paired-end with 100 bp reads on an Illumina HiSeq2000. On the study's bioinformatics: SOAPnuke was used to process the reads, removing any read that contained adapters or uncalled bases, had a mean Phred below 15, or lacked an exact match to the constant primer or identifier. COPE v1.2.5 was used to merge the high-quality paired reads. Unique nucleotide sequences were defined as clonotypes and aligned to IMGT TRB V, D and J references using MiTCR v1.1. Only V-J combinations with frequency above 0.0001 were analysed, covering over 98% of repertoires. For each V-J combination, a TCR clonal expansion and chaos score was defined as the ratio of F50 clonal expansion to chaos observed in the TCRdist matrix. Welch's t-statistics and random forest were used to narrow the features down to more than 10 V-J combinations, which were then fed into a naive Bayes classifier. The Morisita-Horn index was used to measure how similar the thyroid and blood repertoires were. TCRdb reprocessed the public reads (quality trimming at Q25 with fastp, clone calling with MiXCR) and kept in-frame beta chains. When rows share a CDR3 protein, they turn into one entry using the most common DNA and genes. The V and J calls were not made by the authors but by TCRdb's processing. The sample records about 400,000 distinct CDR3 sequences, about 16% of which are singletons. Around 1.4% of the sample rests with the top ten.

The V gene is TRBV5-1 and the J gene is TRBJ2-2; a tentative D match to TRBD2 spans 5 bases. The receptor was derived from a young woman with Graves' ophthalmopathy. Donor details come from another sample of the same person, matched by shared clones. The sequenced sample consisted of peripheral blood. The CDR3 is CASSLARVTAGELFF. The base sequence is TGCGCCAGCAGCTTGGCGCGGGTTACGGCCGGGGAGCTGTTTTTT. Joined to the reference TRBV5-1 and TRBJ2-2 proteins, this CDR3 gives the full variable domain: KAGVTQTPRYLIKTRGQQVTLSCSPISGHRSVSWYQQTPGQGLQFLFEYFSETQRNKGNFPGRFSGRQFSNSRSEMNVSTLELGDSALYLCASSLARVTAGELFFGEGSRLTVL.